These 19 T cell receptor beta chains originate from one sample sequenced in a study of T cells in Graves' hyperthyroidism and ophthalmopathy. TCR beta CDR3 region amplification was performed from RNA transcripts. HTBI primers were used for first-round RT-PCR of the TCR CDR3. TCRdb reanalysed the multiplex PCR reads using MiXCR and keeps one entry per CDR3 protein. The data contain hundreds of thousands of distinct CDR3 sequences, under 15% of them singletons. The sample consisted of blood. These receptors were obtained from a woman younger than 45 with Graves' hyperthyroidism.

This clonotype was counted between two and nine times. V and J are TRBV15 and TRBJ1-1, with D possibly being TRBD1 (5 bases). The ends were cut back, 4 bases at V and 2 bases at J, with 8 bases in the middle. The CDR3 is 13 residues long. CDR1 and CDR2 (germline): LNHNV, YYDKDF (reference sequence). The CDR3: CATSKGVNTEAFF. The CDR3 bases are TGTGCCACCAGCAAAGGGGTTAACACTGAAGCTTTCTTT.

J is TRBJ2-3 and V is TRBV20-1; D ambiguous. V was cut by 7 bases and J by 0 bases, with 20 bases left in between. The CDR3 extends over 16 amino acids. The germline gives CDR1 DFQATT, CDR2 SNEGSKA (reference sequence). CDR3 DNA: TGCAGTGTCAAACCAAGAAAAGCCCATAGCACAGATACGCAGTATTTT. This sequence encodes CSVKPRKAHSTDTQYF.

In its sample, this clonotype was seen once. Just one base apart from a much larger clone, this may be a read error. The V call is TRBV12-3 or TRBV12-4, the J call TRBJ2-3; D is possibly TRBD2 (6 bases). V was cut by 7 bases and J by 4 bases, with 12 bases left in between. The CDR3 is made up of 13 amino acids. CDR3 in DNA: TGTGCCAGCAATCCGGGGGTGGCAGATACGCAGTATTTT. It is translated as CASNPGVADTQYF.

This clonotype was seen a few times. The chain recombines TRBV20-1 with TRBJ2-7; D perhaps matches TRBD2 (6 bases). CDR1 and CDR2 from the germline V gene are DFQATT and SNEGSKA (reference sequence). The CDR3 extends over 21 amino acids. The V gene lost 1 base and the J gene lost 0 bases, with 31 bases spanning the gap. CDR3 coding DNA: TGCAGTGCTAGAGGCCCCACGGGGAGGCGAGGGGTAGCCTTGAGCTCCTACGAGCAGTACTTC. Amino acid sequence: CSARGPTGRRGVALSSYEQYF.

The sample holds many counts of this clonotype. The J gene is TRBJ2-3, the V gene TRBV20-1, with D possibly being TRBD2 (6 bases). The germline V gene encodes CDR1 DFQATT and CDR2 SNEGSKA (reference sequence). This CDR3 spans 14 amino acids. V gave up 1 base and J gave up 0 bases, with 8 bases separating them. The CDR3 DNA follows: TGCAGTGCTAGAGGCGGGAAGAGCACAGATACGCAGTATTTT. It translates to CSARGGKSTDTQYF.

This clonotype was observed at least ten times. The chain couples TRBV6-1 to TRBJ1-4, with 9 nucleotides matching TRBD1. The CDR3 is made up of 15 amino acids. V shed 2 bases, J shed 7 bases, and the junction held 5 bases outside the gene matches. Germline loops: CDR1 MNHNS, CDR2 SASEGT. CDR3 sequence reads: CASSERDRVSEKLFF. The DNA for the CDR3 is TGTGCCAGCAGTGAACGGGACAGGGTGTCTGAAAAACTGTTTTTT.

This clonotype was recorded at least ten times. The chain couples TRBV28 to TRBJ1-3, with D possibly being TRBD1 (5 bases). CDR1 is MDHEN, CDR2 SYDVKM, per germline. V was pared by 4 bases and J by 1 base, with 11 bases between. This CDR3 is built from 15 residues. The CDR3 coding sequence is TGTGCCAGCAGTTCGGCGACAGCTTCTGGAAACACCATATATTTT. It specifies CASSSATASGNTIYF.

This clonotype came up many times. Here the CDR3 reads CATSRGASRNAGELFF. The CDR3 DNA reads TGTGCCACCAGCAGAGGGGCTAGCAGAAACGCCGGGGAGCTGTTTTTT. This chain joins TRBV15 and TRBJ2-2, with D maybe TRBD2 (5 bases). CDR1 is LNHNV, CDR2 YYDKDF, per germline (reference sequence). The CDR3 spans 16 residues. V lost 1 base, J lost 6 bases, and 15 bases lay in between.

Many counts were recorded for this clonotype. The CDR3 nucleotides are TGTGCCAGCAGAGAAAGACAGGGGGTGCAGTACTTC. This gives the protein CASRERQGVQYF. The rearrangement links TRBV6-1 to TRBJ2-7; 9 nucleotides agree with TRBD1. The germline gives CDR1 MNHNS, CDR2 SASEGT. The CDR3 consists of 12 residues. V lost 6 bases, J lost 9 bases, and 6 bases stayed unmatched.

The chain employs TRBV5-6 and TRBJ2-6; 11 nucleotides line up with TRBD2. CDR1 SGHDT and CDR2 YYEEEE come from the germline V gene. The CDR3 runs 18 residues. V shed 4 bases, J shed 1 base, and the junction held 7 bases outside the gene matches. The CDR3 protein is CASSATLAGVSGANVLTF. In DNA form, the CDR3 reads TGTGCCAGCAGCGCGACACTAGCGGGAGTATCTGGGGCCAACGTCCTGACTTTC.

V is TRBV4-1 and J is TRBJ2-1, with D hard to call. The CDR3 totals 13 residues. Germline-derived CDR1 and CDR2 are MGHRA and YSYEKL. Trimming left V 0 bases short and J 9 bases short, with 9 bases between. The CDR3 region has the DNA TGCGCCAGCAGCCAAGATATGCTTTTTGAGCAGTTCTTC. Translated, it gives CASSQDMLFEQFF.

This clonotype was counted a few times. V and J are TRBV24-1 and TRBJ2-3; weak D call: TRBD1 (5 bases). Germline V gene lookup returns CDR1 KGHDR and CDR2 SFDVKD. This CDR3 is 17 amino acids long. The V and J ends lost 1 base and 0 bases respectively, with 13 bases between them. The CDR3 sequence is CATSDFGAEFSTDTQYF. CDR3 DNA: TGTGCCACCAGTGATTTTGGGGCTGAATTTAGCACAGATACGCAGTATTTT.

This clonotype was seen at least ten times. V and J are TRBV20-1 and TRBJ2-7; 8 bases line up with TRBD2. This CDR3 region has 14 residues. V gave up 3 bases and J gave up 2 bases; unmatched junction bases: 6. Per germline, CDR1 DFQATT and CDR2 SNEGSKA (reference sequence). Here the CDR3 reads CSASTVAGTYEQYF. The CDR3, as DNA: TGCAGTGCTAGTACGGTAGCGGGGACCTACGAGCAGTACTTC.

A few counts support this clonotype. The chain couples TRBV5-6 to TRBJ1-2, with unresolved D. The CDR3 runs to 14 residues. Trimming took 1 base from V and 8 from J, leaving 15 bases between them. The germline gives CDR1 SGHDT, CDR2 YYEEEE. Here the CDR3 reads CASSLYGSPEGYTF. The CDR3 region has the DNA TGTGCCAGCAGCTTGTATGGTTCCCCTGAGGGCTACACCTTC.

There are many counts of this clonotype. The chain uses TRBV12-3 or TRBV12-4 and TRBJ2-6, with D unclear. V was clipped by 6 bases and J by 0 bases, with 12 bases between them. The CDR3 is 16 residues long. Here the CDR3 reads CASSPTLYSGANVLTF. CDR3 nucleotide sequence: TGTGCCAGCAGCCCTACCCTATACTCTGGGGCCAACGTCCTGACTTTC.

CDR3: CASSTEGSTEAFF. The CDR3, as DNA: TGTGCCAGCAGCACGGAGGGGAGCACTGAAGCTTTCTTT. V usage is TRBV6-1 and J usage is TRBJ1-1; D might be TRBD1 (5 bases). Germline lookup yields CDR1 MNHNS and CDR2 SASEGT. Trimming stripped 6 bases from V and 4 bases from J, with 12 bases between. This CDR3 comprises 13 residues.

The chain recombines TRBV20-1 with TRBJ2-7, with D possibly being TRBD1 or TRBD2 (7 bases each). Germline V lookup: CDR1 DFQATT, CDR2 SNEGSKA (reference sequence). The CDR3 covers 15 residues. The germline V and J ends were trimmed by 6 bases and 7 bases, with 25 bases remaining between them. DNA of the CDR3: TGCAGTGCCCCAGGGGGGGACCAAAGCTACTATGAGCAGTACTTC. Translated, it gives CSAPGGDQSYYEQYF.

This chain uses TRBV27 with TRBJ2-3, with 8 bases that match TRBD2. V was clipped by 2 bases and J by 0 bases; unmatched bases: 13. CDR3 length: 19 amino acids. Germline V gene data show CDR1 as MNHEY and CDR2 as SMNVEV (reference sequence). In DNA, the CDR3 is TGTGCCAGCAGTTTAATCCCGGGAGGGCCCGAGGGAAGCACAGATACGCAGTATTTT. As protein: CASSLIPGGPEGSTDTQYF.

This clonotype occurred a few times. The chain recombines TRBV19 with TRBJ1-1; D not resolved. Looked up from germline, CDR1 is LNHDA and CDR2 is SQIVND (reference sequence). V lost 3 bases, J lost 4 bases, and 9 bases lay in between. CDR3 length: 13 amino acids. The CDR3 DNA follows: TGTGCCAGTAGTATGGTGGTAGCCACTGAAGCTTTCTTT. It is translated as CASSMVVATEAFF. Full variable domain (outside the CDR3, taken from reference TRBV19 and TRBJ1-1): DGGITQSPKYLFRKEGQNVTLSCEQNLNHDAMYWYRQDPGQGLRLIYYSQIVNDFQKGDIAEGYSVSREKKESFPLTVTSAQKNPTAFYLCASSMVVATEAFFGQGTRLTVV.